This record looks at one T cell receptor beta chain sequence and its context. The data stem from a study of blood T cell repertoires in COVID-19. Whole-study context: PBMCs, B-cell-depleted T cells, or T cells provided the cDNA or gDNA that made up the material.

The CDR3 runs to 16 residues. Germline values: CDR1 LGHDT, CDR2 YNNKEL (reference sequence). Unmatched junction bases numbered 8, after V lost 0 bases and J lost 10 bases. In the source study's methods: Nucleated cell number was recorded as an estimate derived from reference gene primer amplification. Sequencing was performed with immunoSEQ multiplex PCR; in TCRdb, only in-frame clones are kept and a portion is missing. The V and J calls and the clone size are those of that table, but D and trimming were determined from the DNA. This sample yields some 160,000 clones, of which around 90% are seen a single time; roughly 5% belongs to the top ten.

The clonotype originates from a man between 18 and 35 years old with COVID-19, enrolled during active disease. The rearrangement joins TRBV3-1 (or the pseudogene TRBV3-2) to TRBJ2-1, with 11 bases matching TRBD2. Sequences were obtained from peripheral blood. The CDR3 DNA reads TGTGCCAGCAGCCAAGATCGTAGCGGGAGGGCCTGGGAGCAGTTCTTC. Its translation is CASSQDRSGRAWEQFF.